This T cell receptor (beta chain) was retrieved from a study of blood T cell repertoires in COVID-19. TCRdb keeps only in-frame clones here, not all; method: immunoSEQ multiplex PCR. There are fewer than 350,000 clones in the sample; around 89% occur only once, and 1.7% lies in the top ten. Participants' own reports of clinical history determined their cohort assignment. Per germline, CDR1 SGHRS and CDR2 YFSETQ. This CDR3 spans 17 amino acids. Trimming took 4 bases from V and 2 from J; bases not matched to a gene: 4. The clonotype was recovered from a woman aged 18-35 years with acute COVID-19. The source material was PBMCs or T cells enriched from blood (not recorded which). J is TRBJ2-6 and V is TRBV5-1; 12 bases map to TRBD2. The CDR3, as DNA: TGCGCCAGCAGCCGACGACTAGCGGGAGCTGGGGCCAACGTCCTGACTTTC. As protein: CASSRRLAGAGANVLTF.